Listed here is a single T cell receptor beta chain. Methods used by the authors: By means of reference gene primer amplification, nucleated cell counts were estimated. Generated by immunoSEQ multiplex PCR, the TCRdb table keeps only in-frame clones and is missing some. V and J calls and clone size follow that table, whereas D and trimming were derived from the DNA. This sample has 100,000 to 150,000 clones, with around four fifths found just once. This sample is drawn from a study of blood T cell repertoires in COVID-19. For the study at large: Samples came from the United States, Italy and Spain, spanning acute and convalescent COVID-19. The cDNA or gDNA used as material had been derived from T cells, B-cell-depleted T cells, or PBMCs.

The length of the CDR3 is 16 residues. The ends were cut back, 0 bases at V and 0 bases at J, with 10 bases in the middle. Germline-derived CDR1 and CDR2 are SGHRS and YFSETQ. This sequence originates from a man aged 55-75 years with acute or convalescent COVID-19. The V and J genes are TRBV5-1 and TRBJ1-3; weak D call: TRBD1 (5 bases). The source material was peripheral blood. The CDR3 loop reads CASSLGGSSSGNTIYF. For the CDR3, the DNA is TGCGCCAGCAGCTTGGGGGGCAGTAGCTCTGGAAACACCATATATTTT. The whole variable domain, remainder taken from reference TRBV5-1 and TRBJ1-3, is KAGVTQTPRYLIKTRGQQVTLSCSPISGHRSVSWYQQTPGQGLQFLFEYFSETQRNKGNFPGRFSGRQFSNSRSEMNVSTLELGDSALYLCASSLGGSSSGNTIYFGEGSWLTVV.